These 15 T cell receptor beta chains were sequenced from one sample in a study of blood T cell repertoires in COVID-19. TCRdb's copy holds only in-frame clones and misses some; the assay was immunoSEQ multiplex PCR. Counted here are 140,000 to 150,000 clones, over 70% occurring once; the ten biggest clones make up less than 2%. The material sequenced was peripheral blood. The receptors here all came from a woman between 50 and 59 years old with acute or convalescent COVID-19.

The chain recombines TRBV18 with TRBJ1-1, with a tentative D call TRBD1 (5 bases). Germline V CDR1 and CDR2: KGHSH, LQKENI. The CDR3 has 14 residues. The ends were cut back, 3 bases at V and 2 bases at J, with 10 bases in the middle. The chain's CDR3 is CASSPGGSNTEAFF. The CDR3 nucleotides read TGTGCCAGCTCACCGGGGGGGAGTAACACTGAAGCTTTCTTT.

This chain uses TRBV11-2 with TRBJ2-7; 11 bases are a match to TRBD2. Trimming at V came to 3 bases and at J to 4 bases, leaving 5 bases not matched to a gene. Germline values: CDR1 SGHAT, CDR2 FQNNGV. The CDR3 is 15 residues long. CDR3 protein: CASSLGLAEVYEQYF. The CDR3 region has the DNA TGTGCCAGCAGCTTGGGACTAGCGGAGGTATACGAGCAGTACTTC. The entire variable domain, with the rest obtained from reference TRBV11-2 and TRBJ2-7, is as follows: EAGVAQSPRYKIIEKRQSVAFWCNPISGHATLYWYQQILGQGPKLLIQFQNNGVVDDSQLPKDRFSAERLKGVDSTLKIQPAKLEDSAVYLCASSLGLAEVYEQYFGPGTRLTVT.

The chain has TRBV6-5 and TRBJ1-2, with TRBD1 as a possible D gene (6 bases). Germline V gene lookup returns CDR1 MNHEY and CDR2 SVGAGI. The V end was cut by 0 bases, the J end by 6 bases, with 14 bases between. CDR3 length: 15 amino acids. The CDR3 is CASSYSGRGSDGYTF. CDR3 bases: TGTGCCAGCAGTTACTCGGGCAGGGGAAGCGATGGCTACACCTTC.

The chain uses TRBV3-1 (or the pseudogene TRBV3-2) and TRBJ2-1; 8 bases fit TRBD2. The CDR3 is made up of 16 amino acids. Looked up from germline, CDR1 is LGHDT and CDR2 is YNNKEL (reference sequence). V lost 0 bases, J lost 4 bases, and 5 bases stayed unmatched. This CDR3 is CASSQEDGGAYNEQFF. CDR3 DNA sequence: TGTGCCAGCAGCCAAGAAGACGGGGGGGCATACAATGAGCAGTTCTTC.

V and J are TRBV6-5 and TRBJ2-3; 7 bases match TRBD2. The germline gives CDR1 MNHEY, CDR2 SVGAGI. The CDR3 runs 13 residues. Germline trimming cut 10 bases from V and 1 base from J; bases unmatched to any gene: 5. The CDR3 DNA reads TGTGCCACCTTACGGGAGGGCACAGATACGCAGTATTTT. It yields the protein CATLREGTDTQYF.

This chain connects TRBV10-3 to TRBJ2-3; TRBD1 matches 11 bases. Germline CDR1 ENHRY, CDR2 SYGVKD. Germline trimming cut 2 bases from V and 3 bases from J; bases unmatched to any gene: 1. The CDR3 contains 15 residues. For the CDR3, the DNA is TGTGCCATCAGTGAGGGGACAGGGGGAACAGATACGCAGTATTTT. The encoded protein is CAISEGTGGTDTQYF.

The genes are TRBV14 and TRBJ2-2; a possible D gene is TRBD1 (5 bases). The CDR3 contains 13 residues. V lost 6 bases and J 7 bases, leaving 12 bases between the germline ends. From germline, CDR1 is SGHDN and CDR2 FVKESK. CDR3 in DNA: TGTGCCAGCAGTCTTACAGGAATCGGGGAGCTGTTTTTT. Protein sequence: CASSLTGIGELFF.

The chain carries TRBV28 and TRBJ1-2; D may be TRBD1 (6 bases). Deletions cut 6 bases from V and 8 bases from J, with 19 bases between. The length of the CDR3 is 14 residues. Germline V gene data show CDR1 as MDHEN and CDR2 as SYDVKM. CDR3 amino acids: CASRIPRSGAGYTF. The CDR3 bases are TGTGCCAGCAGAATACCCCGCTCAGGGGCCGGCTACACCTTC.

This clone came up a few times. Its ends do not fully match the called genes, so a read error is possible. This sequence joins TRBV7-7 and TRBJ2-2; a weak D match, TRBD1 (6 bases). CDR1 is SSHAT, CDR2 FNYEAQ, per germline (reference sequence). The CDR3 loop spans 15 amino acids. The CDR3 DNA is TGTGCTAGCAGCCAGGGGACCGACGGCACCGGGGAGCTGTTTTTT. It encodes CASSQGTDGTGELFF.

The V gene is TRBV12-5, the J gene TRBJ1-2; D perhaps matches TRBD1 (5 bases). The CDR3 covers 12 residues. Germline V gene sequence: CDR1 LGHNT, CDR2 FRNRAP. With 5 bases removed from V and 4 bases from J, the gap between germline ends came to 8 bases. The CDR3 loop is CASGIDSYGYTF. The CDR3 nucleotides read TGTGCTAGTGGTATCGACAGCTATGGCTACACCTTC.

The chain combines TRBV20-1 with TRBJ2-3; D uncertain. This CDR3 spans 14 amino acids. Germline CDR1 reads DFQATT; CDR2 reads SNEGSKA (reference sequence). V was shortened by 3 bases and J by 0 bases, with 10 bases between the two germline ends. This CDR3 is CSASRQLSTDTQYF. The CDR3 bases are TGCAGTGCTAGTCGCCAGTTGAGCACAGATACGCAGTATTTT.

This chain connects TRBV19 to TRBJ1-5; unclear D gene. The V gene's germline CDR1 is LNHDA and CDR2 SQIVND (reference sequence). The CDR3 runs 16 residues. Trimming stripped 1 base from V and 1 base from J, with 11 bases between. The CDR3 bases are TGTGCCAGTAGTATAGGAGGGTTGATGAGCAATCAGCCCCAGCATTTT. This encodes CASSIGGLMSNQPQHF.

Details on this clone: This sample also contains other DNA sequences that code for the same CDR3. The chain is built from TRBV6-1 and TRBJ1-2; D remains unclear. V was pared by 2 bases and J by 8 bases, with 6 bases between. This CDR3 contains 11 residues. Germline V lookup: CDR1 MNHNS, CDR2 SASEGT. The CDR3 spells CASSESLGYTF. The CDR3, as DNA: TGTGCCAGCAGTGAAAGTCTAGGCTACACCTTC.

The chain links TRBV4-1 to TRBJ2-7, with 7 bases identical to TRBD1. Looked up from germline, CDR1 is MGHRA and CDR2 is YSYEKL. With V trimmed by 0 bases and J by 7 bases, 6 bases remained unmatched. The CDR3 spans 14 residues. The DNA for the CDR3 is TGCGCCAGCAGCCAAGAGAATAGACAGGGAGAGCAGTACTTC. Translation: CASSQENRQGEQYF.

The CDR3 here is CASSWRVGPGYTF. The CDR3 DNA is TGTGCCAGCAGCTGGCGGGTTGGCCCTGGCTACACCTTC. The chain carries TRBV7-9 and TRBJ1-2; D remains unclear. The CDR3 extends over 13 amino acids. In germline, CDR1 is SEHNR, CDR2 FQNEAQ (reference sequence). V was trimmed by 4 bases and J by 7 bases, leaving 13 bases between them.